This T cell receptor beta chain was recovered during a study of CD8 T cells in ankylosing spondylitis. General study points: Characteristic of ankylosing spondylitis blood, it appeared, was a TCR beta motif comprising roughly 8 highly homologous variants. Researchers reportedly found disease-linked clones significantly enriched in matched ankylosing spondylitis synovial fluid.

Looked up from germline, CDR1 is SGHKS and CDR2 is YYEKEE (reference sequence). The ends were cut back, 6 bases at V and 4 bases at J, with 25 bases in the middle. This CDR3 has 17 amino acids. This clonotype was observed at least ten times. The target antigen is unknown. TCRdb processed the 5' RACE reads anew with MiXCR; each CDR3 protein has one entry. Of 500,000 to 650,000 distinct CDR3 sequences listed, approximately 5% are singletons. The chain joins TRBV5-5 to TRBJ1-1; no definite D call. The sequencing sample was made of blood, either unsorted or a sorted T cell fraction (not recorded which). The sequence derives from a male donor with ankylosing spondylitis. The CDR3 sequence is CASTPGWAESWGTEAFF. In nucleotides, the CDR3 is TGTGCCAGCACCCCGGGTTGGGCAGAATCGTGGGGCACTGAAGCTTTCTTT.